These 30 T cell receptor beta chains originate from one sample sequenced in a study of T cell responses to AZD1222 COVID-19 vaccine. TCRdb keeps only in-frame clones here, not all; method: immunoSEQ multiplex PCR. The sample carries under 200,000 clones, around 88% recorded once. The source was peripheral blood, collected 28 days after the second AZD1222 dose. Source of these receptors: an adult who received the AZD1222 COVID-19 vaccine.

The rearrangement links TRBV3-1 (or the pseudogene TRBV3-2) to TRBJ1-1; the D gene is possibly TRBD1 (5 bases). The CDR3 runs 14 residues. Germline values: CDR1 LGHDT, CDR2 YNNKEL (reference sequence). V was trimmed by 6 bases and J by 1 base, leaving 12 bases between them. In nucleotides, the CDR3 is TGTGCCAGCAGAGAGCAGGGCGGGAACACTGAAGCTTTCTTT. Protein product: CASREQGGNTEAFF.

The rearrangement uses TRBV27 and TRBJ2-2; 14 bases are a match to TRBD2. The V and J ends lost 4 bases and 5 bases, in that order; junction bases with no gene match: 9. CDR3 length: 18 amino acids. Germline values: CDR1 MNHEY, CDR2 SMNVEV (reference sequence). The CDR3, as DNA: TGTGCCAGCAGTTCCGCCGGGACTAGCGGGGGCCCAACCGGGGAGCTGTTTTTT. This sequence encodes CASSSAGTSGGPTGELFF.

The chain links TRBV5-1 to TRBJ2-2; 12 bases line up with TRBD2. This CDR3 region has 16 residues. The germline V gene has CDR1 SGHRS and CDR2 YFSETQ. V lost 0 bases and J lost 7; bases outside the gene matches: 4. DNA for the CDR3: TGCGCCAGCAGCTTGGGACTAGCGGGGGCGGACGGGGAGCTGTTTTTT. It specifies CASSLGLAGADGELFF. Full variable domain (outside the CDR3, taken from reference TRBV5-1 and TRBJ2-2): KAGVTQTPRYLIKTRGQQVTLSCSPISGHRSVSWYQQTPGQGLQFLFEYFSETQRNKGNFPGRFSGRQFSNSRSEMNVSTLELGDSALYLCASSLGLAGADGELFFGEGSRLTVL.

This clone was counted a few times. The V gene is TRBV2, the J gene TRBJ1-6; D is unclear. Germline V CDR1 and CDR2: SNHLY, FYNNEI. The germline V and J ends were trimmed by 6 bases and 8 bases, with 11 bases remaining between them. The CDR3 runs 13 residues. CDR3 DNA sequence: TGTGCCAGCAGCACCAGACTAGATTCACCCCTCCACTTT. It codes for CASSTRLDSPLHF.

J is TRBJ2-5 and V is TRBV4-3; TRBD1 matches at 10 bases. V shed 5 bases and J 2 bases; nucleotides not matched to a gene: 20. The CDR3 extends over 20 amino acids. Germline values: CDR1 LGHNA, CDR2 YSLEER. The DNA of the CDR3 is TGCGCCAGCAGCTTTCCCTACGTGGGACAGGGGAGATTTGGGCAAGAGACCCAGTACTTC. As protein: CASSFPYVGQGRFGQETQYF.

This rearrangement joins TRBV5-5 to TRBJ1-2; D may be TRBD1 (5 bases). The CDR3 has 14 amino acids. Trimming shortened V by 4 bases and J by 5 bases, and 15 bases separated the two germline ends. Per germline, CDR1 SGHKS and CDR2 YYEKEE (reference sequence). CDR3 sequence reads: CASSALGTRYGYTF. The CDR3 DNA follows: TGTGCCAGCAGCGCCTTAGGGACGCGTTATGGCTACACCTTC.

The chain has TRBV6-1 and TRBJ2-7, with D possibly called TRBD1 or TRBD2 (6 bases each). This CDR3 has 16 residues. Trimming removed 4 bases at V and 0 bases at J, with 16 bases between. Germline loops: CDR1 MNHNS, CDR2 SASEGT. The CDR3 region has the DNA TGTGCCAGCAGTGGTAAGGGGGGCCCGAGCTCCTACGAGCAGTACTTC. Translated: CASSGKGGPSSYEQYF.

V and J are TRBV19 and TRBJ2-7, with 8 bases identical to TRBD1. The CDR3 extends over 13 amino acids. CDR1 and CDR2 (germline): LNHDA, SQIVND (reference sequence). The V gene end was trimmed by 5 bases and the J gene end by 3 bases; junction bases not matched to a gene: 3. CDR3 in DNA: TGTGCCAGTAGTCAGGGGGCTCACTACGAGCAGTACTTC. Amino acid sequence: CASSQGAHYEQYF. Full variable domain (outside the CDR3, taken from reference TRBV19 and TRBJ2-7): DGGITQSPKYLFRKEGQNVTLSCEQNLNHDAMYWYRQDPGQGLRLIYYSQIVNDFQKGDIAEGYSVSREKKESFPLTVTSAQKNPTAFYLCASSQGAHYEQYFGPGTRLTVT.

CDR3: CASTRPRWGTDTQYF. The CDR3 nucleotides are TGTGCCAGCACCAGACCCCGGTGGGGCACAGATACGCAGTATTTT. This rearrangement joins TRBV11-2 to TRBJ2-3; the D is unclear. V lost 7 bases to trimming and J lost 1 base, with 15 bases between them. Germline CDR1 and CDR2: SGHAT and FQNNGV. The CDR3 consists of 15 residues.

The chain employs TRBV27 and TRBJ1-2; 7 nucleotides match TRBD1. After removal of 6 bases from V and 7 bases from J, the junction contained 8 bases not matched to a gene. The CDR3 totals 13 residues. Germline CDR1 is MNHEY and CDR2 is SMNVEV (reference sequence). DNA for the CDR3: TGTGCCAGCAGCCGGACAGGTTCCCTTGGCTACACCTTC. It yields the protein CASSRTGSLGYTF.

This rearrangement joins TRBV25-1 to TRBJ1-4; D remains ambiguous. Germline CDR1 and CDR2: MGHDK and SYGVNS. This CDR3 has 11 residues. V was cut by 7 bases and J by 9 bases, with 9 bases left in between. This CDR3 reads CASTQDQKLFF. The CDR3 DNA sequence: TGTGCCAGCACCCAGGACCAAAAACTGTTTTTT.

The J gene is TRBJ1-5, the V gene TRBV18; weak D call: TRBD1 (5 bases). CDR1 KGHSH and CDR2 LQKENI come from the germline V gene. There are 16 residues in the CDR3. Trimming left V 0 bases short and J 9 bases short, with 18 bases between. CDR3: CASSPPGGSRGGPQHF. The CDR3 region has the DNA TGTGCCAGCTCACCACCGGGGGGGAGCCGGGGTGGGCCCCAGCATTTT.

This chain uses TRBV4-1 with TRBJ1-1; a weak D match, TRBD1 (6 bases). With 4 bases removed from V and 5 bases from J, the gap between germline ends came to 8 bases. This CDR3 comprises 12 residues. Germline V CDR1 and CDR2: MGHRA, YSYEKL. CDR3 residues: CASSPRGTEAFF. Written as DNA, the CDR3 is TGCGCCAGCAGCCCCAGGGGAACTGAAGCTTTCTTT.

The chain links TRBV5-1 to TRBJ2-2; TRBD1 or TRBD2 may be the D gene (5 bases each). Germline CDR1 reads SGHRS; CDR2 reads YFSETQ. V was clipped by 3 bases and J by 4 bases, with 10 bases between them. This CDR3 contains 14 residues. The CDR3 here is CASSSGPRTGELFF. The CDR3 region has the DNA TGCGCCAGCAGCTCGGGACCGCGCACCGGGGAGCTGTTTTTT.

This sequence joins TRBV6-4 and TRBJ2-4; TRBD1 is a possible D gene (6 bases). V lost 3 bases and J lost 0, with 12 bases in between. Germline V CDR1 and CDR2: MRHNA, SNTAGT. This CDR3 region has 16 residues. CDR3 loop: CASSDSRGLAKNIQYF. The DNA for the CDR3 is TGTGCCAGCAGTGATAGCAGGGGTTTAGCCAAAAACATTCAGTACTTC.

The CDR3 bases are TGTGCCAGCAGGGAGCGGGGGCGTGGGTACTATGGCTACACCTTC. This encodes CASRERGRGYYGYTF. The gene calls are TRBV2 and TRBJ1-2; D is possibly TRBD1 (6 bases). CDR3 length: 15 residues. V was clipped by 6 bases and J by 3 bases, with 17 bases between them. Per the germline V gene, CDR1 is SNHLY and CDR2 is FYNNEI.

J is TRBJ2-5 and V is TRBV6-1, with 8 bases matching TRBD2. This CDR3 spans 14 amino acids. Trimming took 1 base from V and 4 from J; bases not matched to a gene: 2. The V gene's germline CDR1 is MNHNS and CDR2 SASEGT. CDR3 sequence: CASSEVGLGETQYF. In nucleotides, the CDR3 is TGTGCCAGCAGTGAAGTGGGACTAGGAGAGACCCAGTACTTC.

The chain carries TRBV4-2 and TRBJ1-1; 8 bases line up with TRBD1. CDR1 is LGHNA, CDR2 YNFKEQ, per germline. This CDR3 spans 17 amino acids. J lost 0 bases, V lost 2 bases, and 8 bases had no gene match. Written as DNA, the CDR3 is TGTGCCAGCAGCCAACGACACCAGACAGGGGTGAACACTGAAGCTTTCTTT. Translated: CASSQRHQTGVNTEAFF.

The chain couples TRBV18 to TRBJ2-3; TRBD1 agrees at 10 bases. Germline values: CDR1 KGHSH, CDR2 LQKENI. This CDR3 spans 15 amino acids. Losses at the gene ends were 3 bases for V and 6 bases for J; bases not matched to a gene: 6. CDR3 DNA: TGTGCCAGCTCACCTCGACAGGGGGCAGCGGATACGCAGTATTTT. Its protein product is CASSPRQGAADTQYF.

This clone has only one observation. CDR3 loop: CASSLTTGRTEAFF. The CDR3 coding sequence is TGTGCCAGTAGTTTGACGACAGGACGGACTGAAGCTTTCTTT. The chain is built from TRBV19 and TRBJ1-1; a weak D match, TRBD1 (6 bases). The ends were cut back, 5 bases at V and 5 bases at J, with 15 bases in the middle. Germline loops: CDR1 LNHDA, CDR2 SQIVND (reference sequence). CDR3 length: 14 residues.

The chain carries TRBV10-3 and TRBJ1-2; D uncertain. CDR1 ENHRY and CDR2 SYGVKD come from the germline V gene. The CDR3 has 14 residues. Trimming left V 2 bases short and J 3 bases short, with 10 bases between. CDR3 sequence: CAISETPGDYGYTF. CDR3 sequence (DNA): TGTGCCATCAGTGAGACCCCAGGAGACTATGGCTACACCTTC.

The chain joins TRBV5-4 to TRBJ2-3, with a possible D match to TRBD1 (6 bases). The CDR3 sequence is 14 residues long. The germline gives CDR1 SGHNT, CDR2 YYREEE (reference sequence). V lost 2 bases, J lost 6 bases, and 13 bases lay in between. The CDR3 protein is CASSLGGFSDTQYF. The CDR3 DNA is TGTGCCAGCAGCTTAGGGGGTTTTTCGGATACGCAGTATTTT.

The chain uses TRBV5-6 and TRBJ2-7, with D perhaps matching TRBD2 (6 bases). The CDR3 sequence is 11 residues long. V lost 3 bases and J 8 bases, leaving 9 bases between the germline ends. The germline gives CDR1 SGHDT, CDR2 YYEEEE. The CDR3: CASSSGEKQYF. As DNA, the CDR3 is TGTGCCAGCAGCTCGGGAGAGAAGCAGTACTTC.

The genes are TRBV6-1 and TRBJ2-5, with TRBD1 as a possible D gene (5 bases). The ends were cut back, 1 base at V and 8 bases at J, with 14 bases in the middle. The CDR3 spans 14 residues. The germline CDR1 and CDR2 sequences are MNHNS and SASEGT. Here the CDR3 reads CASSEEQASTTQYF. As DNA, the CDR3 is TGTGCCAGCAGTGAAGAACAGGCAAGTACAACCCAGTACTTC.

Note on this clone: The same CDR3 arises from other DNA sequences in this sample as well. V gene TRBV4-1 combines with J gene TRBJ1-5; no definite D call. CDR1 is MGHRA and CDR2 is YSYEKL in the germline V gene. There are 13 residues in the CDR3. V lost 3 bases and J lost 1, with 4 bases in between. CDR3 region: CASSQGSNQPQHF. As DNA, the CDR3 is TGCGCCAGCAGCCAGGGCAGCAATCAGCCCCAGCATTTT.

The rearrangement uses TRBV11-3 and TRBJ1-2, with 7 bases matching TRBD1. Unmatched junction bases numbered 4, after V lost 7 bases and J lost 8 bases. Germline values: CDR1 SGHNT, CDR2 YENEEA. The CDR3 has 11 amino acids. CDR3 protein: CASILTGGYTF. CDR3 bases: TGTGCCAGCATCCTGACAGGGGGCTACACCTTC. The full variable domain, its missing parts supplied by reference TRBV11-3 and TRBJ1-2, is EAGVVQSPRYKIIEKKQPVAFWCNPISGHNTLYWYLQNLGQGPELLIRYENEEAVDDSQLPKDRFSAERLKGVDSTLKIQPAELGDSAVYLCASILTGGYTFGSGTRLTVV.

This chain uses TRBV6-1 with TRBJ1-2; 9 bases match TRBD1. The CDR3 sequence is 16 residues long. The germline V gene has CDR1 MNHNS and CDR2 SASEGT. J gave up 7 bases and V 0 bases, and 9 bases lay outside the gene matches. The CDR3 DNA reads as TGTGCCAGCAGTGAAGCGGCGGGACAGGGTCCTCCTGGCTACACCTTC. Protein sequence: CASSEAAGQGPPGYTF.

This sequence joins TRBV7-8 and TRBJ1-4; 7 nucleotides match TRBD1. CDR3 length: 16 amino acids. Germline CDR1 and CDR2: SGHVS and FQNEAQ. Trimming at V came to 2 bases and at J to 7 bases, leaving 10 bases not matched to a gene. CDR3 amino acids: CASSLNGWQGGEKLFF. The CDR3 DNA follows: TGTGCCAGCAGCTTAAACGGGTGGCAGGGGGGTGAAAAACTGTTTTTT.

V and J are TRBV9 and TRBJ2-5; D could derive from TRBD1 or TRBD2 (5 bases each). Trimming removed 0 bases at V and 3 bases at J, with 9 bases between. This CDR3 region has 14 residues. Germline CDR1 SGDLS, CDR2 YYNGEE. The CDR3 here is CASSVGGTKETQYF. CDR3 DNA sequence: TGTGCCAGCAGCGTAGGTGGGACCAAAGAGACCCAGTACTTC.

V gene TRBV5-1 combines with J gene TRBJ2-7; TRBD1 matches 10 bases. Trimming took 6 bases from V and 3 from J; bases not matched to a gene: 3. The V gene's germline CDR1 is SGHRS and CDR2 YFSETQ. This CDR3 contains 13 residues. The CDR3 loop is CASIGQGGYEQYF. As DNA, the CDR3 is TGCGCCAGCATCGGACAGGGGGGCTACGAGCAGTACTTC. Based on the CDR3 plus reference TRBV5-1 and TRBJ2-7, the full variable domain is KAGVTQTPRYLIKTRGQQVTLSCSPISGHRSVSWYQQTPGQGLQFLFEYFSETQRNKGNFPGRFSGRQFSNSRSEMNVSTLELGDSALYLCASIGQGGYEQYFGPGTRLTVT.